These 15 T cell receptor beta chains came from one sample sequenced in a study of shared clonotypes between healthy human individuals. The protocol was immunoSEQ multiplex PCR, while the TCRdb copy is restricted to in-frame clones and leaves out a portion. This sample has millions of clones, with around 90% found just once. The sample consisted of naive CD4+ T cells sorted from blood. As for subset: CD45RA+ positively selected. Every receptor here comes from a man aged 18 to 29 in good health.

This clone occurred once. The gene calls are TRBV7-9 and TRBJ2-7; D is perhaps TRBD1 (5 bases). This CDR3 is 12 amino acids long. Trimming stripped 5 bases from V and 9 bases from J, with 14 bases between. Germline V gene sequence: CDR1 SEHNR, CDR2 FQNEAQ (reference sequence). CDR3 region: CASSQQVTWQYF. DNA of the CDR3: TGTGCCAGCAGCCAACAGGTTACCTGGCAGTACTTC. The full variable domain, its missing parts supplied by reference TRBV7-9 and TRBJ2-7, is DTGVSQNPRHKITKRGQNVTFRCDPISEHNRLYWYRQTLGQGPEFLTYFQNEAQLEKSRLLSDRFSAERPKGSFSTLEIQRTEQGDSAMYLCASSQQVTWQYFGPGTRLTVT.

The chain is built from TRBV27 and TRBJ1-1; a weak D match, TRBD1 (5 bases). CDR1 is MNHEY and CDR2 is SMNVEV in the germline V gene (reference sequence). V shed 7 bases and J shed 0 bases, with 15 bases lying between them. The CDR3 runs to 15 residues. The CDR3 region is CASILSGLMNTEAFF. DNA of the CDR3: TGTGCCAGCATACTATCGGGGCTAATGAACACTGAAGCTTTCTTT.

The chain links TRBV7-2 to TRBJ2-5, with 11 nucleotides matching TRBD2. Germline lookup yields CDR1 SGHTA and CDR2 FQGNSA. V was pared by 5 bases and J by 3 bases, with 11 bases of the junction left unmatched. The CDR3 runs 17 residues. In nucleotides, the CDR3 is TGTGCCAGCAGCCACCTCCTAGCGGGGGGACCTAAAGAGACCCAGTACTTC. Protein: CASSHLLAGGPKETQYF.

V gene TRBV29-1 combines with J gene TRBJ2-7; 10 bases are shared with TRBD1. CDR1 and CDR2 (germline): SQVTM, ANQGSEA. Trimming removed 6 bases from V and 10 bases from J; junction bases left unmatched: 12. This CDR3 has 13 residues. Here the CDR3 reads CSVGSGTGALQYF. The CDR3 region has the DNA TGCAGCGTGGGGTCTGGGACAGGGGCGTTACAGTACTTC.

Turning to this clone: Germline is not matched at one junction end, which may reflect a read error. The chain joins TRBV5-3 to TRBJ1-6; TRBD1 aligns across 8 bases. TRBV5-3 is an open reading frame, and its role is uncertain. The CDR3 is made up of 14 amino acids. CDR3 DNA: TGTGCCAGCAGCTTACACAGGGGGGATTCACCCCTCCACTTT. It codes for CASSLHRGDSPLHF.

The chain links TRBV19 to TRBJ2-2; D possibly uses TRBD1 or TRBD2 (6 bases each). V was trimmed by 6 bases and J by 6 bases, leaving 14 bases between them. This CDR3 spans 14 amino acids. Germline V gene sequence: CDR1 LNHDA, CDR2 SQIVND (reference sequence). The CDR3 protein is CASSPGGGPGELFF. The DNA of the CDR3 is TGTGCCAGTAGCCCCGGGGGCGGCCCCGGGGAGCTGTTTTTT.

This clone has just a few counts. V is TRBV7-9 and J is TRBJ1-4; D not resolved. The CDR3 spans 14 residues. CDR1 is SEHNR, CDR2 FQNEAQ, per germline (reference sequence). V lost 4 bases and J lost 8, with 14 bases in between. CDR3 loop: CASSSHRGQEKLFF. Here the CDR3 DNA reads TGTGCCAGCAGCTCGCATCGTGGGCAGGAAAAACTGTTTTTT. Complete variable domain (other parts from reference TRBV7-9 and TRBJ1-4): DTGVSQNPRHKITKRGQNVTFRCDPISEHNRLYWYRQTLGQGPEFLTYFQNEAQLEKSRLLSDRFSAERPKGSFSTLEIQRTEQGDSAMYLCASSSHRGQEKLFFGSGTQLSVL.

The rearrangement links TRBV11-2 to TRBJ2-1; 14 nucleotides line up with TRBD2. CDR1 SGHAT and CDR2 FQNNGV come from the germline V gene. Trimming at V came to 1 base and at J to 3 bases, leaving 2 bases not matched to a gene. The CDR3 loop spans 17 amino acids. The CDR3 loop reads CASSLVGLAGDYNEQFF. The CDR3 region has the DNA TGTGCCAGCAGCTTAGTGGGACTAGCGGGAGACTACAATGAGCAGTTCTTC.

This chain connects TRBV11-2 to TRBJ1-6; a possible D gene is TRBD1 (5 bases). This CDR3 has 16 amino acids. Germline V CDR1 and CDR2: SGHAT, FQNNGV. V was clipped by 3 bases and J by 10 bases, with 19 bases between them. The CDR3 sequence is CASSFQAGTLGSPLHF. CDR3 nucleotides: TGTGCCAGCAGCTTTCAGGCCGGGACGCTTGGATCACCCCTCCACTTT.

This chain joins TRBV10-3 and TRBJ1-5, with D uncertain. Germline V lookup: CDR1 ENHRY, CDR2 SYGVKD. V gave up 5 bases and J gave up 4 bases, with 9 bases separating them. This CDR3 has 13 residues. The CDR3 sequence is CAISKEDNQPQHF. In DNA form, the CDR3 reads TGTGCCATCAGTAAGGAAGATAATCAGCCCCAGCATTTT.

The rearrangement uses TRBV29-1 and TRBJ2-2, with a possible D match to TRBD1 (5 bases). Germline assignment: CDR1 SQVTM and CDR2 ANQGSEA. CDR3 length: 14 amino acids. Deletions cut 3 bases from V and 1 base from J, with 9 bases between. CDR3 sequence: CSVDWGGNTGELFF. The CDR3 coding sequence is TGCAGCGTTGACTGGGGCGGGAACACCGGGGAGCTGTTTTTT.

With respect to this clone: The identical CDR3 is also encoded by other nucleotide sequences in the sample. V and J are TRBV9 and TRBJ2-2; the D gene is possibly TRBD1 (6 bases). The germline CDR1 and CDR2 sequences are SGDLS and YYNGEE. V was cut by 3 bases and J by 1 base, with 10 bases left in between. The CDR3 spans 15 residues. CDR3 DNA sequence: TGTGCCAGCAGCGAGTTACAGGGGAACACCGGGGAGCTGTTTTTT. Translating gives CASSELQGNTGELFF.

With respect to this clone: This sample includes further DNA sequences coding for the same CDR3. The V gene is TRBV5-4, the J gene TRBJ2-1; 13 bases line up with TRBD2. Losses at the gene ends were 4 bases for V and 4 bases for J; bases not matched to a gene: 2. The length of the CDR3 is 15 residues. Germline V lookup: CDR1 SGHNT, CDR2 YYREEE (reference sequence). In nucleotides, the CDR3 is TGTGCCAGCAGCCGGACTAGCGGGAGTTACAATGAGCAGTTCTTC. It specifies CASSRTSGSYNEQFF.

The J gene is TRBJ1-4, the V gene TRBV28; D might be TRBD1 (5 bases). Trimming cost V 5 bases and J 8 bases, with 18 bases left between them. The germline CDR1 and CDR2 sequences are MDHEN and SYDVKM. The CDR3 has 15 amino acids. CDR3 in amino acids: CASSPSSGFGEKLFF. The CDR3 DNA sequence: TGTGCCAGCAGTCCATCGTCAGGGTTCGGCGAAAAACTGTTTTTT.

A remark on this clone: This same CDR3 is encoded by further DNA sequences in the sample. The rearrangement uses TRBV7-8 and TRBJ2-2, with TRBD1 matching over 7 bases. The CDR3 runs 15 residues. Germline assignment: CDR1 SGHVS and CDR2 FQNEAQ. After removal of 5 bases from V and 3 bases from J, the junction contained 6 bases not matched to a gene. The chain's CDR3 is CASSPQTGDTGELFF. CDR3 DNA: TGTGCCAGCAGCCCCCAAACAGGGGACACCGGGGAGCTGTTTTTT. Full variable domain (missing parts from reference TRBV7-8 and TRBJ2-2): GAGVSQSPRYKVAKRGQDVALRCDPISGHVSLFWYQQALGQGPEFLTYFQNEAQLDKSGLPSDRFFAERPEGSVSTLKIQRTQQEDSAVYLCASSPQTGDTGELFFGEGSRLTVL.